Reported below is one T cell receptor beta chain. Sequencing was performed with immunoSEQ multiplex PCR; in TCRdb, only in-frame clones are kept and a portion is missing. This table has just over 80,000 clones, nearly 95% appearing once. This sample is part of a study of T cell changes during pregnancy in multiple sclerosis. This TCR was recovered from a female donor with multiple sclerosis, enrolled in a pregnancy study. The sample consisted of peripheral blood, taken in the second trimester of pregnancy.

This CDR3 is CASSSEAGNEKLFF. CDR3 DNA sequence: TGCGCCAGCAGCTCCGAGGCGGGTAATGAAAAACTGTTTTTT. The gene calls are TRBV5-1 and TRBJ1-4; D gene ambiguous. The V gene's germline CDR1 is SGHRS and CDR2 YFSETQ. This CDR3 has 14 residues. V was shortened by 3 bases and J by 4 bases, with 10 bases between the two germline ends.